Each of the 16 T cell receptor beta chains below was sequenced from the same sample in a study of blood T cell repertoires in COVID-19. Profiling relied on immunoSEQ multiplex PCR, and the TCRdb table lists in-frame clones only, not all of them. The sample holds 72,000 or so clones; about nine tenths are singletons and the top ten take 0.65% to 0.95%. Sequences were obtained from peripheral blood. All receptors come from a woman aged 80 or over with acute or convalescent COVID-19.

The rearrangement links TRBV4-2 to TRBJ2-1, with 7 nucleotides matching TRBD1. This CDR3 contains 17 residues. The germline gives CDR1 LGHNA, CDR2 YNFKEQ. Losses at the gene ends were 4 bases for V and 6 bases for J; bases not matched to a gene: 15. Here the CDR3 reads CASSRDPTGLSSNEQFF. DNA for the CDR3: TGTGCCAGCAGCCGGGACCCGACAGGGTTAAGTAGCAATGAGCAGTTCTTC.

The chain employs TRBV5-1 and TRBJ2-7; the match to TRBD2 covers 9 bases. Germline CDR1 and CDR2: SGHRS and YFSETQ. There are 15 residues in the CDR3. Unmatched junction bases numbered 8, after V lost 6 bases and J lost 1 base. CDR3 DNA: TGCGCCAGCACACCGACTAGCGGATTTTCCTACGAGCAGTACTTC. Residues: CASTPTSGFSYEQYF.

The chain recombines TRBV3-1 (or the pseudogene TRBV3-2) with TRBJ2-3, with 9 bases matching TRBD2. This CDR3 has 16 residues. The germline gives CDR1 LGHDT, CDR2 YNNKEL (reference sequence). The ends lost 0 bases at V and 1 base at J; junction bases unmatched: 2. For the CDR3, the DNA is TGTGCCAGCAGCCAAGATTCTAGCGGGGGCACAGATACGCAGTATTTT. Its protein is CASSQDSSGGTDTQYF.

The V and J genes are TRBV5-8 and TRBJ2-2, with a possible D match to TRBD1 (5 bases). The germline V gene encodes CDR1 SGHTS and CDR2 YDEGEE. Trimming shortened V by 0 bases and J by 4 bases, and 7 bases separated the two germline ends. CDR3 length: 14 amino acids. CDR3 residues: CASSLGQITGELFF. Written as DNA, the CDR3 is TGTGCCAGCAGCTTGGGACAGATCACCGGGGAGCTGTTTTTT.

This clone occurred once. This chain uses TRBV11-3 with TRBJ1-2, with D perhaps TRBD1 (6 bases). The CDR3 consists of 14 residues. Germline V gives CDR1 SGHNT, CDR2 YENEEA. The V gene lost 5 bases and the J gene lost 3 bases, with 13 bases spanning the gap. The chain's CDR3 is CASSHRECDYGYTF. The CDR3 nucleotides read TGTGCCAGCAGCCACAGGGAATGCGACTATGGCTACACCTTC. The full variable domain, completed using reference TRBV11-3 and TRBJ1-2, is EAGVVQSPRYKIIEKKQPVAFWCNPISGHNTLYWYLQNLGQGPELLIRYENEEAVDDSQLPKDRFSAERLKGVDSTLKIQPAELGDSAVYLCASSHRECDYGYTFGSGTRLTVV.

In its sample, this clone was seen once. The rearrangement joins TRBV28 to TRBJ1-4; 7 bases fit TRBD1. CDR3 length: 13 residues. Germline V gene lookup returns CDR1 MDHEN and CDR2 SYDVKM. The ends lost 6 bases at V and 7 bases at J; junction bases unmatched: 5. CDR3 nucleotides: TGTGCCAGCAGCTCGGACAGGCCTGAAAAACTGTTTTTT. This gives the protein CASSSDRPEKLFF.

V usage is TRBV4-1 and J usage is TRBJ1-2; 7 nucleotides agree with TRBD1. Per germline, CDR1 MGHRA and CDR2 YSYEKL. The CDR3 extends over 16 amino acids. V gave up 4 bases and J gave up 7 bases; unmatched junction bases: 15. CDR3 DNA sequence: TGCGCCAGCAGCCCCGGGTTAGACAGGGCGGAAGGTGGCTACACCTTC. Translated: CASSPGLDRAEGGYTF.

This clone has a single count. The chain carries TRBV20-1 and TRBJ2-6; no clear D. Germline-derived CDR1 and CDR2 are DFQATT and SNEGSKA (reference sequence). The length of the CDR3 is 15 residues. Trimming took 6 bases from V and 5 from J, leaving 17 bases between them. The CDR3 spells CSASAVSLRANVLTF. CDR3 coding DNA: TGCAGTGCGAGTGCGGTGTCTCTGAGGGCCAACGTCCTGACTTTC.

This clone was counted between two and nine times. This rearrangement joins TRBV29-1 to TRBJ1-5; maybe TRBD1 (6 bases). CDR3 size: 13 residues. Trimming pared 6 bases from V and 5 bases from J, leaving 14 bases between. Germline lookup yields CDR1 SQVTM and CDR2 ANQGSEA. The DNA for the CDR3 is TGCAGCGTCGGACAGCGGGGCGATCAGCCCCAGCATTTT. Its protein product is CSVGQRGDQPQHF.

The gene calls are TRBV7-9 and TRBJ1-1; TRBD1 is a possible D gene (6 bases). Trimming pared 1 base from V and 3 bases from J, leaving 15 bases between. Per the germline V gene, CDR1 is SEHNR and CDR2 is FQNEAQ (reference sequence). The CDR3 runs to 16 residues. The CDR3 region is CASSLGGVDSHTEAFF. The CDR3 DNA reads TGTGCCAGCAGCTTAGGGGGTGTGGACAGTCACACTGAAGCTTTCTTT.

This rearrangement joins TRBV15 to TRBJ1-5, with a weak D call TRBD1 (5 bases). V was pared by 5 bases and J by 7 bases, with 12 bases between. Germline V gives CDR1 LNHNV, CDR2 YYDKDF (reference sequence). This CDR3 contains 13 residues. CDR3 sequence: CATSSQAGQPQHF. The CDR3 DNA reads as TGTGCCACCAGCTCACAGGCCGGACAGCCCCAGCATTTT.

The chain has TRBV5-1 and TRBJ2-1; 12 positions agree with TRBD2. Germline CDR1 SGHRS, CDR2 YFSETQ. V trimming: 0 bases; J trimming: 7 bases; junction bases outside the gene matches: 5. CDR3 length equals 16 residues. The CDR3 sequence: CASSLDLAGGRNEQFF. CDR3 bases: TGCGCCAGCAGCTTGGATCTAGCGGGGGGGCGAAATGAGCAGTTCTTC.

The CDR3 bases are TGCGCCAGCAGCTTGGCGATCCAGGGGGCAACGGATACGCAGTATTTT. Protein product: CASSLAIQGATDTQYF. This chain links TRBV5-1 with TRBJ2-3; 8 positions match TRBD1. Germline V lookup: CDR1 SGHRS, CDR2 YFSETQ. The CDR3 spans 16 residues. Germline trimming cut 0 bases from V and 6 bases from J; bases unmatched to any gene: 9.

The chain is built from TRBV6-5 and TRBJ1-3; D might be TRBD1 (5 bases). V lost 2 bases to trimming and J lost 2 bases, with 10 bases between them. CDR1 and CDR2 from the germline V gene are MNHEY and SVGAGI. There are 15 residues in the CDR3. This CDR3 reads CASSYTSRAGNTIYF. The CDR3 bases are TGTGCCAGCAGTTACACCTCCAGGGCTGGAAACACCATATATTTT.

The rearrangement joins TRBV29-1 to TRBJ2-7; a possible D gene is TRBD2 (6 bases). The CDR3 is 14 residues long. The V end was cut by 1 base, the J end by 1 base, with 11 bases between. Per the germline V gene, CDR1 is SQVTM and CDR2 is ANQGSEA. The chain's CDR3 is CSVEGEDTSYEQYF. The DNA for the CDR3 is TGCAGCGTTGAAGGGGAGGACACTTCCTACGAGCAGTACTTC.

This clone was observed a few times. The gene calls are TRBV9 and TRBJ2-5, with a tentative D call TRBD2 (5 bases). The V end lost 4 bases, the J end lost 0 bases, and 16 bases lay between the germline ends. The CDR3 length is 16 residues. CDR1 and CDR2 (germline): SGDLS, YYNGEE. CDR3 in DNA: TGTGCCAGCAGCCCAACTAGAGGCCCTTACCAAGAGACCCAGTACTTC. Its translation: CASSPTRGPYQETQYF. The complete variable domain, with remaining parts taken from reference TRBV9 and TRBJ2-5, reads DSGVTQTPKHLITATGQRVTLRCSPRSGDLSVYWYQQSLDQGLQFLIQYYNGEERAKGNILERFSAQQFPDLHSELNLSSLELGDSALYFCASSPTRGPYQETQYFGPGTRLLVL.